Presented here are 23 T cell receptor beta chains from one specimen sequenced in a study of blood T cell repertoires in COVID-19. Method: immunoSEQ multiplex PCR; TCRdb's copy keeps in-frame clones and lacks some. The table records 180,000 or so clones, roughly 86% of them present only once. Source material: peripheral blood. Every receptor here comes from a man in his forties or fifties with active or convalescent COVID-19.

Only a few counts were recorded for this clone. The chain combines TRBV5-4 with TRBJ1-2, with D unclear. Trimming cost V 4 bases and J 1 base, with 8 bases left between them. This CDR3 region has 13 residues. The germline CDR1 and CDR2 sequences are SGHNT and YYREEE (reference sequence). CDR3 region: CASSLSNNYGYTF. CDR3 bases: TGTGCCAGCAGCCTTAGTAATAACTATGGCTACACCTTC. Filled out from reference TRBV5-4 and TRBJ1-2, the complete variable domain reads ETGVTQSPTHLIKTRGQQVTLRCSSQSGHNTVSWYQQALGQGPQFIFQYYREEENGRGNFPPRFSGLQFPNYSSELNVNALELDDSALYLCASSLSNNYGYTFGSGTRLTVV.

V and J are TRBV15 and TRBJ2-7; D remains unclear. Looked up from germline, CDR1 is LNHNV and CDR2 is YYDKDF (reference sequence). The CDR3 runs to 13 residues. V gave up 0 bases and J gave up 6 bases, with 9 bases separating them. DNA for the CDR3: TGTGCCACCAGCAGAGATACTGCAACCGAGCAGTACTTC. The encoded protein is CATSRDTATEQYF.

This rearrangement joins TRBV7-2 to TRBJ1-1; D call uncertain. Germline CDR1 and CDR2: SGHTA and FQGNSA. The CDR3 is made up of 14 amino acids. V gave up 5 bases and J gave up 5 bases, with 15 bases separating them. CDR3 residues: CASSPRNAVTEAFF. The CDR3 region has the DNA TGTGCCAGCAGCCCGAGGAACGCGGTAACTGAAGCTTTCTTT. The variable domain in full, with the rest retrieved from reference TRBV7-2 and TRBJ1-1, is GAGVSQSPSNKVTEKGKDVELRCDPISGHTALYWYRQSLGQGLEFLIYFQGNSAPDKSGLPSDRFSAERTGGSVSTLTIQRTQQEDSAVYLCASSPRNAVTEAFFGQGTRLTVV.

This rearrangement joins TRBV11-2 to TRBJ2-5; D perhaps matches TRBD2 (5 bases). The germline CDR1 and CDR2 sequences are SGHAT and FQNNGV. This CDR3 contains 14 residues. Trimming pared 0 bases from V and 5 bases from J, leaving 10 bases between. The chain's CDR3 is CASSLDLAGETQYF. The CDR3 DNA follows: TGTGCCAGCAGCTTAGATCTAGCCGGCGAGACCCAGTACTTC.

CDR3 residues: CATSDPKTGRAQETQYF. The CDR3 nucleotides read TGTGCCACCAGTGATCCAAAGACAGGCCGCGCACAAGAGACCCAGTACTTC. The chain recombines TRBV24-1 with TRBJ2-5; D perhaps matches TRBD1 (6 bases). CDR3 size: 17 residues. In germline, CDR1 is KGHDR, CDR2 SFDVKD. Trimming removed 3 bases at V and 2 bases at J, with 18 bases between.

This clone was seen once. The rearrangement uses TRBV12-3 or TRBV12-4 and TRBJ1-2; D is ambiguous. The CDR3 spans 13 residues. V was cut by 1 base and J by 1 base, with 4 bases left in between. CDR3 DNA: TGTGCCAGCAGTTTAGACGGTAACTATGGCTACACCTTC. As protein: CASSLDGNYGYTF.

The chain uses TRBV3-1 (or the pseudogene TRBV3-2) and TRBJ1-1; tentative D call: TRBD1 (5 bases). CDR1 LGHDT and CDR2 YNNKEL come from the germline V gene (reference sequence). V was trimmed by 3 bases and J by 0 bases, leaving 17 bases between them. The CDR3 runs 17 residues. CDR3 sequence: CASSQFLWGGLNTEAFF. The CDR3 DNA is TGTGCCAGCAGCCAGTTTCTCTGGGGGGGGTTGAACACTGAAGCTTTCTTT.

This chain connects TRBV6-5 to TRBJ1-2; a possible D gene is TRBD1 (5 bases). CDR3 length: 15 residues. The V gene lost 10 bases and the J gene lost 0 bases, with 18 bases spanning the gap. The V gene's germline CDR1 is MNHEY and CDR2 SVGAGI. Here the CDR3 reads CATRLKGRTNYGYTF. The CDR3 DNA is TGTGCCACCCGATTGAAGGGGCGGACTAACTATGGCTACACCTTC.

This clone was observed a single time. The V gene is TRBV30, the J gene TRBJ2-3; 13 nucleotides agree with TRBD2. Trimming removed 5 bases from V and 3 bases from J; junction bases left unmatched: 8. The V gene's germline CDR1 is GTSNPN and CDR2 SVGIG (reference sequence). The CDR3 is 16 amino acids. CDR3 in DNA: TGTGCCTGGGCACCCCAACTAGCGGGGGGGACAGATACGCAGTATTTT. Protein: CAWAPQLAGGTDTQYF.

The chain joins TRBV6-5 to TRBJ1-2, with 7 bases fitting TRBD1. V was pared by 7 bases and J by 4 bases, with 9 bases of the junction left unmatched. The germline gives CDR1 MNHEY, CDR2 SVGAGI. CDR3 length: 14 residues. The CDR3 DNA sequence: TGTGCCAGCAACTCACAGGGGACCAGCTATGGCTACACCTTC. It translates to CASNSQGTSYGYTF.

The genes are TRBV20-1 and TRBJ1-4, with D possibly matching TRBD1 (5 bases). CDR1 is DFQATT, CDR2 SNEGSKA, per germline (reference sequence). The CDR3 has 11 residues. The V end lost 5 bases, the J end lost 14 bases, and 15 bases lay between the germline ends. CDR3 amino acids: CSAPSPGGLFF. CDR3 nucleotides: TGCAGTGCTCCAAGCCCCGGGGGGCTGTTTTTT.

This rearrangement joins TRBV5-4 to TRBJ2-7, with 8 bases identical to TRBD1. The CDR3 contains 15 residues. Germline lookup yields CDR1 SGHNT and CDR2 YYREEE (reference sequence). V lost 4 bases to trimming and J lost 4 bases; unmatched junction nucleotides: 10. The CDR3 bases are TGTGCCAGCAGCCATAACCAGGGGGCCGAGTACGAGCAGTACTTC. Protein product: CASSHNQGAEYEQYF.

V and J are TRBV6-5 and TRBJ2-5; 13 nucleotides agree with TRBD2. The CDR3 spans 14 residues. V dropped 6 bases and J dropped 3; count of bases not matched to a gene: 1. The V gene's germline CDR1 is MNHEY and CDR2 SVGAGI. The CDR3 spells CASRGLAGKETQYF. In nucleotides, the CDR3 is TGTGCCAGCAGGGGACTAGCGGGAAAAGAGACCCAGTACTTC.

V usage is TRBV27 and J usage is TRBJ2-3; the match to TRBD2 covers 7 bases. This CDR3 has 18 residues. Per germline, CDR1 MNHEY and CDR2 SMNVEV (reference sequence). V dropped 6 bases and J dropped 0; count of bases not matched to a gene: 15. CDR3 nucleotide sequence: TGTGCCAGCAGCATAGGGACTATATTGGGCTCTAGCACAGATACGCAGTATTTT. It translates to CASSIGTILGSSTDTQYF.

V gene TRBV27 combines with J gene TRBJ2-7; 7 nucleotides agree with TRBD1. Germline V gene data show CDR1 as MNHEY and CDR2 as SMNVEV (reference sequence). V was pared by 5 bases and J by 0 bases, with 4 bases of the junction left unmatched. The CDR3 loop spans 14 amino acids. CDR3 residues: CASSQRDSSYEQYF. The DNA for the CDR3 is TGTGCCAGCAGTCAACGGGACAGCTCCTACGAGCAGTACTTC.

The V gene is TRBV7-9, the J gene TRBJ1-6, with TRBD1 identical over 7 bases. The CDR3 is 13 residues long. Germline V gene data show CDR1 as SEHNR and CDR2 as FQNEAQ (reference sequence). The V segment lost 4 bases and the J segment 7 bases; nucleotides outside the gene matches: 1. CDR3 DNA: TGTGCCAGCAGCTGGGGACAGAATTCACCCCTCCACTTT. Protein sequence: CASSWGQNSPLHF.

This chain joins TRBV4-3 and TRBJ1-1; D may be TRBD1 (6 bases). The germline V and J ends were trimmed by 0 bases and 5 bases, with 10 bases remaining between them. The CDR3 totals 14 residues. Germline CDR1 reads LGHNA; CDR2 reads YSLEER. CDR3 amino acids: CASSQERGATEAFF. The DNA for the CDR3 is TGCGCCAGCAGCCAAGAACGGGGGGCAACTGAAGCTTTCTTT.

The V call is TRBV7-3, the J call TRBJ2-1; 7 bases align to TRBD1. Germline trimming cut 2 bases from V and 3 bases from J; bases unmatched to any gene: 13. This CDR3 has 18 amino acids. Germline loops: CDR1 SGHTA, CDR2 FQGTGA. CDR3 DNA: TGTGCCAGCAGCTTAGCCCCTTTCCTCGGGACAGACTACAATGAGCAGTTCTTC. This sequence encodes CASSLAPFLGTDYNEQFF.

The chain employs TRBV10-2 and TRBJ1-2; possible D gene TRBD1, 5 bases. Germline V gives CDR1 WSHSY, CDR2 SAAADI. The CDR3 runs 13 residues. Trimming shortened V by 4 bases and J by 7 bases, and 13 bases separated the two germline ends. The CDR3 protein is CASSGVTGAGYTF. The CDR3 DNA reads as TGCGCCAGCAGTGGAGTCACAGGAGCTGGCTACACCTTC.

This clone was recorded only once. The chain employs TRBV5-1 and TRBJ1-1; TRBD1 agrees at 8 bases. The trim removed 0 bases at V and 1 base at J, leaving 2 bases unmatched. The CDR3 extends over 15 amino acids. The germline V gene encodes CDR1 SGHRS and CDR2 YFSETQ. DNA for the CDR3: TGCGCCAGCAGCTTGGCTCAGGGGGCGAACACTGAAGCTTTCTTT. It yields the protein CASSLAQGANTEAFF.

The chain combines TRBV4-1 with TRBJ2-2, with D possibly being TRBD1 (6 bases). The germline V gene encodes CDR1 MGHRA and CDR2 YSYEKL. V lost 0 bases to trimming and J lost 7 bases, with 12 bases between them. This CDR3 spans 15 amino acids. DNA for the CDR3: TGCGCCAGCAGCCAAGAGGACAGAATCGTCGGGGAGCTGTTTTTT. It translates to CASSQEDRIVGELFF.

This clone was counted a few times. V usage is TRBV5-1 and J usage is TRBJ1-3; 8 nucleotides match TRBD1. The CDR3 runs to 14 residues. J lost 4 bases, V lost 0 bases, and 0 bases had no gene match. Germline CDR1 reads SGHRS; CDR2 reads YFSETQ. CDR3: CASSLAGGGNTIYF. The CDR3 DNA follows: TGCGCCAGCAGCTTGGCAGGGGGCGGAAACACCATATATTTT.

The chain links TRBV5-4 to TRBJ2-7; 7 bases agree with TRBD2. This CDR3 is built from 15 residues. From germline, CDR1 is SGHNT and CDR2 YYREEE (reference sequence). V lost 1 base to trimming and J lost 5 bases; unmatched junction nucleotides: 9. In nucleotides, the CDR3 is TGTGCCAGCAGCTTGCTAGCGGCCTCTTCTAACGAGCAGTACTTC. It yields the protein CASSLLAASSNEQYF.